This entry concerns a single T cell receptor (beta chain). This sample is part of a study of blood T cell repertoires in COVID-19. CDR3 length: 11 residues. Germline CDR1 is SGHAT and CDR2 is FQNNGV. Deletions cut 5 bases from V and 10 bases from J, with 11 bases between. Measured with immunoSEQ multiplex PCR; TCRdb has only the in-frame clones, and not every one. The repertoire holds over 200,000 clones, with under 85% as singletons. Donors in Cohort 3 counted as recovered after two negative PCRs, clearance, or symptom resolution. Sequencing was performed on PBMCs or T cells enriched from blood (not recorded which). V is TRBV11-2 and J is TRBJ1-2; no definite D call. The source of this sequence is a man aged 55 to 69 who had recovered from COVID-19. CDR3 coding DNA: TGTGCCAGCAGCATCTCCGGAGTCTACACCTTC. Protein: CASSISGVYTF.